These 2 T cell receptor beta chains came from one sample sequenced in a study of T cells in Graves' hyperthyroidism and ophthalmopathy. TCR beta CDR3 regions were amplified from RNA transcripts. HTBI primers drove first-round RT-PCR of the TCR CDR3. TCRdb re-analysed the multiplex PCR reads in MiXCR, keeping a single row per CDR3 protein. This sample has about 520,000 distinct CDR3 sequences, with approximately 24% found just once. Sequenced: blood. The receptors shown here come from a woman in her twenties or thirties with Graves' ophthalmopathy.

This clonotype was found many times. The rearrangement joins TRBV9 to TRBJ1-3; 7 bases align to TRBD1. The CDR3 covers 15 residues. Germline V gene data show CDR1 as SGDLS and CDR2 as YYNGEE. The J segment lost 0 bases and the V segment lost 2 bases, leaving 2 bases of the junction unmatched. This CDR3 is CASSVGQYSGNTIYF. As DNA, the CDR3 is TGTGCCAGCAGCGTGGGACAGTACTCTGGAAACACCATATATTTT.

The table lists this clonotype with many counts. DNA for the CDR3: TGTGCCAGCAGCCAAGGATCCTACACAGATACGCAGTATTTT. Translation: CASSQGSYTDTQYF. This chain links TRBV4-2 with TRBJ2-3, with D unclear. V shed 1 base and J shed 2 bases, with 7 bases lying between them. The CDR3 sequence is 14 residues long. The V gene's germline CDR1 is LGHNA and CDR2 YNFKEQ.